This entry lists 30 T cell receptor beta chains sequenced from one sample in a study of blood T cell repertoires in COVID-19. Clones were read by immunoSEQ multiplex PCR, and TCRdb kept only the in-frame ones, dropping some. This table has roughly 100,000 clones, 84% appearing once. Sequencing was carried out using peripheral blood. The receptors were sampled from a man between 35 and 55 years old with active or convalescent COVID-19.

V gene TRBV19 combines with J gene TRBJ1-5, with TRBD1 identical over 7 bases. There are 16 residues in the CDR3. V lost 8 bases and J lost 7; bases outside the gene matches: 17. In germline, CDR1 is LNHDA, CDR2 SQIVND (reference sequence). CDR3 amino acids: CASGKGAGLLRQPQHF. In DNA, the CDR3 is TGTGCCAGTGGGAAGGGGGCCGGCCTTTTAAGGCAGCCCCAGCATTTT.

The chain employs TRBV27 and TRBJ2-3; D unresolved. Looked up from germline, CDR1 is MNHEY and CDR2 is SMNVEV (reference sequence). V shed 0 bases and J shed 3 bases, with 10 bases lying between them. The CDR3 contains 15 residues. Here the CDR3 DNA reads TGTGCCAGCAGTTTATCGACTCTTATTACAGATACGCAGTATTTT. Its protein is CASSLSTLITDTQYF.

The chain has TRBV29-1 and TRBJ1-2, with D tentatively TRBD1 (6 bases). Per the germline V gene, CDR1 is SQVTM and CDR2 is ANQGSEA. The CDR3 has 12 residues. Trimming removed 5 bases at V and 8 bases at J, with 15 bases between. The CDR3 sequence: CSVQWQGLGYTF. DNA for the CDR3: TGCAGCGTTCAGTGGCAGGGGTTAGGCTACACCTTC. Together with reference TRBV29-1 and TRBJ1-2, the CDR3 gives the full variable domain: SAVISQKPSRDICQRGTSLTIQCQVDSQVTMMFWYRQQPGQSLTLIATANQGSEATYESGFVIDKFPISRPNLTFSTLTVSNMSPEDSSIYLCSVQWQGLGYTFGSGTRLTVV.

This chain connects TRBV29-1 to TRBJ1-4, with D tentatively TRBD1 (6 bases). This CDR3 is built from 12 residues. Germline loops: CDR1 SQVTM, CDR2 ANQGSEA. Deletions cut 7 bases from V and 7 bases from J, with 13 bases between. CDR3 sequence: CSAGERGEKLFF. The CDR3 DNA sequence: TGCAGCGCAGGGGAAAGGGGTGAAAAACTGTTTTTT.

This chain links TRBV6-6 with TRBJ1-5; D unresolved. Germline V gene data show CDR1 as MNHNY and CDR2 as SVGAGI (reference sequence). V lost 4 bases and J lost 4, with 8 bases in between. CDR3 length: 13 residues. For the CDR3, the DNA is TGTGCCAGCAGTTTCCCCGAGAATCAGCCCCAGCATTTT. It yields the protein CASSFPENQPQHF.

V usage is TRBV5-1 and J usage is TRBJ2-5, with D perhaps matching TRBD1 (8 bases). The germline V gene encodes CDR1 SGHRS and CDR2 YFSETQ. The CDR3 contains 15 residues. The V and J ends lost 1 base and 1 base respectively, with 11 bases between them. The CDR3: CASSLTGGAQETQYF. Written as DNA, the CDR3 is TGCGCCAGCAGCTTGACAGGGGGGGCCCAAGAGACCCAGTACTTC. Complete variable domain (other parts from reference TRBV5-1 and TRBJ2-5): KAGVTQTPRYLIKTRGQQVTLSCSPISGHRSVSWYQQTPGQGLQFLFEYFSETQRNKGNFPGRFSGRQFSNSRSEMNVSTLELGDSALYLCASSLTGGAQETQYFGPGTRLLVL.

The gene calls are TRBV5-1 and TRBJ2-5; 14 bases line up with TRBD2. The CDR3 is 16 residues long. V trimming: 2 bases; J trimming: 1 base; junction bases outside the gene matches: 1. CDR1 and CDR2 from the germline V gene are SGHRS and YFSETQ. The CDR3 protein is CASSFGLAGGQETQYF. CDR3 DNA: TGCGCCAGCAGCTTCGGACTAGCGGGGGGCCAAGAGACCCAGTACTTC.

The chain employs TRBV27 and TRBJ1-4; TRBD1 matches 7 bases. Per germline, CDR1 MNHEY and CDR2 SMNVEV (reference sequence). V lost 5 bases to trimming and J lost 7 bases; unmatched junction nucleotides: 16. The length of the CDR3 is 17 residues. The CDR3 nucleotides are TGTGCCAGCAGTCAACTACCCATCGGGACAGCCTTTGAAAAACTGTTTTTT. Translation gives CASSQLPIGTAFEKLFF.

With respect to this clone: The sample has other DNA sequences that encode this CDR3 too. This chain uses TRBV6-5 with TRBJ2-7; D unclear. Trimming pared 0 bases from V and 0 bases from J, leaving 9 bases between. Germline values: CDR1 MNHEY, CDR2 SVGAGI. CDR3 length equals 15 residues. The CDR3 nucleotides read TGTGCCAGCAGTTACTCGCACACCTCCTCCTACGAGCAGTACTTC. It codes for CASSYSHTSSYEQYF.

This clone appeared once. The CDR3, as DNA: TGCGCCAGCAGCTTGGGGGGGCGGGAGACCCAGTACTTC. Translation: CASSLGGRETQYF. The V call is TRBV5-1, the J call TRBJ2-5, with D possibly being TRBD1 (6 bases). The length of the CDR3 is 13 residues. Germline V lookup: CDR1 SGHRS, CDR2 YFSETQ. Trimming left V 0 bases short and J 5 bases short, with 8 bases between.

This clone is termed medium-sized. The chain has TRBV19 and TRBJ1-5, with TRBD1 identical over 9 bases. J was trimmed by 5 bases and V by 7 bases; bases with no gene match: 15. Germline V gives CDR1 LNHDA, CDR2 SQIVND (reference sequence). This CDR3 region has 17 residues. CDR3 protein: CASTRATTGGKYQPQHF. The CDR3 nucleotides read TGTGCCAGTACCAGAGCTACCACAGGGGGCAAGTATCAGCCCCAGCATTTT.

The CDR3 nucleotides are TGTGCCAGTAGTAGAAGAGGGGGGGCAGACACTGAAGCTTTCTTT. As protein: CASSRRGGADTEAFF. This chain joins TRBV19 and TRBJ1-1; D may be TRBD1 (6 bases). CDR3 length: 15 amino acids. V was clipped by 4 bases and J by 3 bases, with 15 bases between them. Germline V lookup: CDR1 LNHDA, CDR2 SQIVND (reference sequence).

This clone has only one observation. V and J are TRBV9 and TRBJ1-4; D is uncertain. Germline V lookup: CDR1 SGDLS, CDR2 YYNGEE. The CDR3 consists of 16 residues. V gave up 3 bases and J gave up 8 bases, with 20 bases separating them. The CDR3 nucleotides are TGTGCCAGCAGCGCCGCCGCAGGAGCGGCTAGGGAAAAACTGTTTTTT. Encoded protein: CASSAAAGAAREKLFF.

A word on this clone: One end of the junction is discordant with germline, which a read error may explain. The genes are TRBV18 and TRBJ1-4; tentatively, D is TRBD1 (5 bases). The CDR3 loop spans 15 amino acids. Per the germline V gene, CDR1 is KGHSH and CDR2 is LQKENI. The CDR3 coding sequence is TGTGCCAGCTCGCCACCAGGGAGGGCTAATGAAAAACTGTTTTTT. Its protein product is CASSPPGRANEKLFF.

The chain joins TRBV9 to TRBJ2-1; 7 positions agree with TRBD1. Germline values: CDR1 SGDLS, CDR2 YYNGEE. CDR3 length: 14 residues. The J segment lost 7 bases and the V segment lost 4 bases, leaving 8 bases of the junction unmatched. In nucleotides, the CDR3 is TGTGCCAGCAGCCCTGGGGACAGAAAAAATGAGCAGTTCTTC. Translation: CASSPGDRKNEQFF.

The chain employs TRBV5-1 and TRBJ2-1; 16 nucleotides match TRBD2. This CDR3 is built from 18 residues. Germline V gene lookup returns CDR1 SGHRS and CDR2 YFSETQ. Trimming cost V 5 bases and J 7 bases; bases outside gene matches: 12. The CDR3 is CASSSIPGLAGGLNEQFF. The CDR3 bases are TGCGCCAGCAGTTCTATTCCGGGACTAGCGGGGGGGCTAAATGAGCAGTTCTTC. Supplemented by reference TRBV5-1 and TRBJ2-1, the full variable domain reads KAGVTQTPRYLIKTRGQQVTLSCSPISGHRSVSWYQQTPGQGLQFLFEYFSETQRNKGNFPGRFSGRQFSNSRSEMNVSTLELGDSALYLCASSSIPGLAGGLNEQFFGPGTRLTVL.

The V gene is TRBV4-1, the J gene TRBJ2-2; 8 bases agree with TRBD2. V trimming: 1 base; J trimming: 0 bases; junction bases outside the gene matches: 4. The CDR3 is made up of 17 amino acids. In germline, CDR1 is MGHRA, CDR2 YSYEKL. The CDR3 here is CASSQALRGANTGELFF. The DNA for the CDR3 is TGCGCCAGCAGCCAAGCGCTGCGGGGGGCGAACACCGGGGAGCTGTTTTTT.

Here the CDR3 reads CATSSEGRRQYF. CDR3 sequence (DNA): TGTGCCACCAGTTCGGAGGGACGGCGGCAGTATTTT. This rearrangement joins TRBV24-1 to TRBJ2-3; a possible D gene is TRBD2 (6 bases). Germline V gene sequence: CDR1 KGHDR, CDR2 SFDVKD. V lost 6 bases and J lost 11, with 14 bases in between. CDR3 length equals 12 residues.

The rearrangement joins TRBV7-9 to TRBJ2-1, with 8 bases matching TRBD1. Germline V gene sequence: CDR1 SEHNR, CDR2 FQNEAQ (reference sequence). V shed 2 bases and J 4 bases; nucleotides not matched to a gene: 16. The CDR3 totals 19 residues. The chain's CDR3 is CASSLIGSGGTQIYNEQFF. In DNA, the CDR3 is TGTGCCAGCAGCTTAATAGGGTCAGGGGGCACCCAAATTTACAATGAGCAGTTCTTC.

This clone was counted a single time. The chain has TRBV3-1 (or the pseudogene TRBV3-2) and TRBJ2-7, with 9 bases identical to TRBD1. The CDR3 totals 14 residues. V shed 4 bases, J shed 6 bases, and the junction held 7 bases outside the gene matches. Germline assignment: CDR1 LGHDT and CDR2 YNNKEL (reference sequence). CDR3 coding DNA: TGTGCCAGCAGCCCGGGACAGGGAGGGTCCGAGCAGTACTTC. The encoded protein is CASSPGQGGSEQYF.

V is TRBV6-5 and J is TRBJ1-1; possible D gene TRBD1, 6 bases. This CDR3 is built from 13 residues. Trimming removed 7 bases from V and 8 bases from J, with 17 bases in between. Per the germline V gene, CDR1 is MNHEY and CDR2 is SVGAGI. CDR3 amino acids: CASKGEVWGEAFF. In DNA, the CDR3 is TGTGCCAGCAAGGGGGAAGTCTGGGGAGAAGCTTTCTTT.

This clone was counted between two and nine times. The chain is built from TRBV11-2 and TRBJ2-7, with D possibly matching TRBD1 (6 bases). The germline V gene encodes CDR1 SGHAT and CDR2 FQNNGV. The CDR3 runs 15 residues. Trimming shortened V by 5 bases and J by 2 bases, and 16 bases separated the two germline ends. CDR3: CASSQSQGRAYEQYF. The CDR3 DNA reads as TGTGCCAGCAGCCAATCACAGGGAAGGGCCTACGAGCAGTACTTC.

V usage is TRBV19 and J usage is TRBJ1-5; tentative D call: TRBD1 (5 bases). The CDR3 loop spans 14 amino acids. The V gene lost 3 bases and the J gene lost 6 bases, with 12 bases spanning the gap. Germline V gene sequence: CDR1 LNHDA, CDR2 SQIVND (reference sequence). This chain's CDR3 is CASSISREVQPQHF. The CDR3 region has the DNA TGTGCCAGTAGTATTTCCAGGGAGGTTCAGCCCCAGCATTTT.

This clone was seen only once. CDR3 residues: CASSQAAGGGYTF. CDR3 nucleotides: TGTGCCAGCAGCCAAGCAGCAGGGGGAGGCTACACCTTC. The chain is built from TRBV3-1 (or the pseudogene TRBV3-2) and TRBJ1-2; the match to TRBD1 covers 7 bases. This CDR3 region has 13 residues. Germline V gives CDR1 LGHDT, CDR2 YNNKEL (reference sequence). The J segment lost 8 bases and the V segment lost 1 base, leaving 4 bases of the junction unmatched.

This rearrangement joins TRBV7-2 to TRBJ2-3, with D unclear. This CDR3 is 13 amino acids long. The germline V gene has CDR1 SGHTA and CDR2 FQGNSA. V was trimmed by 0 bases and J by 5 bases, leaving 6 bases between them. CDR3 coding DNA: TGTGCCAGCAGCTTAGCGTTAATAGATACGCAGTATTTT. Protein sequence: CASSLALIDTQYF.

This chain joins TRBV29-1 and TRBJ1-5, with D perhaps TRBD1 (6 bases). This CDR3 region has 13 residues. Looked up from germline, CDR1 is SQVTM and CDR2 is ANQGSEA. Trimming took 7 bases from V and 3 from J, leaving 13 bases between them. This CDR3 is CSATGLNNQPQHF. The CDR3 region has the DNA TGCAGCGCTACAGGGCTCAACAATCAGCCCCAGCATTTT.

V gene TRBV11-2 combines with J gene TRBJ2-5; TRBD1 agrees at 9 bases. V dropped 1 base and J dropped 4; count of bases not matched to a gene: 10. The V gene's germline CDR1 is SGHAT and CDR2 FQNNGV. The CDR3 is 17 amino acids. The CDR3 region is CASSLGPPGQGTETQYF. CDR3 nucleotides: TGTGCCAGCAGCTTAGGTCCACCGGGACAGGGAACAGAGACCCAGTACTTC. The full variable domain, rest sourced from reference TRBV11-2 and TRBJ2-5, is EAGVAQSPRYKIIEKRQSVAFWCNPISGHATLYWYQQILGQGPKLLIQFQNNGVVDDSQLPKDRFSAERLKGVDSTLKIQPAKLEDSAVYLCASSLGPPGQGTETQYFGPGTRLLVL.

CDR3 amino acids: CASSPQGTGNTIYF. The CDR3 DNA reads TGTGCCAGCTCACCACAGGGGACTGGAAACACCATATATTTT. This sequence joins TRBV18 and TRBJ1-3; possible D gene TRBD1, 5 bases. V was clipped by 1 base and J by 2 bases, with 6 bases between them. The CDR3 consists of 14 residues. Germline CDR1 is KGHSH and CDR2 is LQKENI. Full variable domain (rest looked up from reference TRBV18 and TRBJ1-3): NAGVMQNPRHLVRRRGQEARLRCSPMKGHSHVYWYRQLPEEGLKFMVYLQKENIIDESGMPKERFSAEFPKEGPSILRIQQVVRGDSAAYFCASSPQGTGNTIYFGEGSWLTVV.

The V gene is TRBV5-1, the J gene TRBJ1-1; the D is unclear. Germline CDR1 reads SGHRS; CDR2 reads YFSETQ. CDR3 length: 15 residues. V was pared by 2 bases and J by 0 bases, with 11 bases between. The CDR3 is CASSFRGGVNTEAFF. The DNA for the CDR3 is TGCGCCAGCAGCTTTCGGGGAGGTGTGAACACTGAAGCTTTCTTT. Full variable domain (remainder filled in from reference TRBV5-1 and TRBJ1-1): KAGVTQTPRYLIKTRGQQVTLSCSPISGHRSVSWYQQTPGQGLQFLFEYFSETQRNKGNFPGRFSGRQFSNSRSEMNVSTLELGDSALYLCASSFRGGVNTEAFFGQGTRLTVV.

V gene TRBV6-5 combines with J gene TRBJ2-1; 8 bases agree with TRBD2. V trimming: 10 bases; J trimming: 5 bases; junction bases outside the gene matches: 4. The germline V gene has CDR1 MNHEY and CDR2 SVGAGI. This CDR3 comprises 12 residues. DNA of the CDR3: TGTGCCACTTGGCGGGGGGACAATGAGCAGTTCTTC. Translation gives CATWRGDNEQFF.